This TCR beta chain was identified during a study of PD-1 blockade in classical Hodgkin lymphoma. Study conclusions and caveats: By C4D1, diversity of CD4+ TCRs had risen significantly, whereas that of CD8+ TCRs had not.

Germline V gene data show CDR1 as SGHVS and CDR2 as FQNEAQ. Ends included, the CDR3 has 22 residues. About this clone itself: Its antigen remains unknown. The DNA is left out, because the CDR3 cannot be placed on it with certainty; the CDR3 is given as TCRdb lists it.

No patient escaped relapse after autologous stem cell transplantation, and brentuximab vedotin exposure varied. Starting with thawed PBMCs, CD4+ T cells were purified by magnetic negative selection. The data were produced by immunoSEQ multiplex PCR, yet TCRdb's version contains in-frame clones alone and is incomplete. The sample has around 36,000 clones, 80% to 95% seen once; the top ten hold about 0.21%. This sequence originates from a human donor with classical Hodgkin lymphoma. The J gene is TRBJ2-7, the V gene TRBV7-8. The sample consisted of CD4+ T cells from blood, taken at baseline. The CDR3 sequence: CASSFPGPPGPFGAGLSYEQYF.